Below are 32 T cell receptor beta chains sequenced from a single sample in a study of T cell changes during pregnancy in multiple sclerosis. Generated by immunoSEQ multiplex PCR, the TCRdb table keeps only in-frame clones and is missing some. Of 30,000 to 40,000 clones in the sample, around 90% were seen once. Sample: CD4+ T cells from peripheral blood mononuclear cells, taken in the third trimester of pregnancy. The receptor set was obtained from a female donor in good health, enrolled as a control in a pregnancy study.

Details on this clone: At one end, the junction sequence differs from germline, possibly due to a read error. The genes are TRBV2 and TRBJ2-3; a weak D match, TRBD2 (5 bases). This CDR3 has 17 amino acids. Germline V gene sequence: CDR1 SNHLY, CDR2 FYNNEI. CDR3 amino acids: CASREGSGTEYTDTQYF. CDR3 sequence (DNA): TGTGCCAGCAGGGAAGGAAGCGGTACCGAATACACAGATACGCAGTATTTT.

J is TRBJ1-1 and V is TRBV7-8, with TRBD1 matching 9 bases. The CDR3 covers 15 residues. Germline lookup yields CDR1 SGHVS and CDR2 FQNEAQ. V dropped 0 bases and J dropped 1; count of bases not matched to a gene: 0. The CDR3 sequence: CASSLAGQGNTEAFF. The CDR3 DNA follows: TGTGCCAGCAGCTTAGCGGGACAGGGGAACACTGAAGCTTTCTTT.

On this clone: It is likely a read error, because the conserved phenylalanine at the end of the CDR3 is missing. No DNA is shown, since the ends of the CDR3 on it are uncertain; the CDR3 is the one TCRdb lists. The chain has TRBV11-2 and TRBJ1-3. The CDR3 is 13 amino acids in total, end residues counted. Germline V lookup: CDR1 SGHAT, CDR2 FQNNGV. CDR3 region: CASSLTTKSAGET.

CDR3 nucleotides: TGTGCCTGGAGTGTACTTTGGAGGGAGCGGGGATGGGGCAGCACAGATACGCAGTATTTT. It codes for CAWSVLWRERGWGSTDTQYF. V and J are TRBV30 and TRBJ2-3; TRBD2 matches at 7 bases. J gave up 0 bases and V 0 bases, and 18 bases lay outside the gene matches. This CDR3 has 20 amino acids. Germline V gene sequence: CDR1 GTSNPN, CDR2 SVGIG (reference sequence).

The CDR3 bases are TGTGCCAGCAGCTTGGGGGGGGACAATCAGCCCCAGCATTTT. Its protein product is CASSLGGDNQPQHF. The V and J genes are TRBV5-4 and TRBJ1-5; possible D gene TRBD1, 5 bases. Trimming removed 0 bases from V and 3 bases from J, with 7 bases in between. CDR3 length: 14 residues. Germline V gene data show CDR1 as SGHNT and CDR2 as YYREEE (reference sequence).

V and J are TRBV28 and TRBJ1-3; 8 bases are a match to TRBD1. There are 17 residues in the CDR3. Losses at the gene ends were 6 bases for V and 3 bases for J; bases not matched to a gene: 13. In germline, CDR1 is MDHEN, CDR2 SYDVKM. DNA for the CDR3: TGTGCCAGCAGCCCCAGGGGCCAGGGGGCATTTGGAAACACCATATATTTT. It yields the protein CASSPRGQGAFGNTIYF.

The chain is built from TRBV6-6 and TRBJ2-7; D gene uncertain. The CDR3 runs 12 residues. Deletions cut 0 bases from V and 4 bases from J, with 4 bases between. From germline, CDR1 is MNHNY and CDR2 SVGAGI (reference sequence). The CDR3 loop is CASSYSLYEQYF. CDR3 sequence (DNA): TGTGCCAGCAGTTACTCACTGTACGAGCAGTACTTC.

V usage is TRBV28 and J usage is TRBJ2-1; 7 nucleotides agree with TRBD2. This CDR3 is 16 amino acids long. Germline CDR1 is MDHEN and CDR2 is SYDVKM. J lost 2 bases, V lost 4 bases, and 8 bases had no gene match. CDR3 in amino acids: CASSWGGYGTYNEQFF. CDR3 nucleotides: TGTGCCAGCAGTTGGGGGGGGTACGGCACCTACAATGAGCAGTTCTTC.

This clone appeared once. The V and J genes are TRBV27 and TRBJ1-2; D not certain. The germline gives CDR1 MNHEY, CDR2 SMNVEV (reference sequence). V dropped 0 bases and J dropped 8 bases, with 13 bases sitting between them. This CDR3 contains 14 residues. In nucleotides, the CDR3 is TGTGCCAGCAGTTTATCTTGGGGAGTGTACGGCTACACCTTC. Translation gives CASSLSWGVYGYTF.

The V gene is TRBV28, the J gene TRBJ1-1; D is unresolved. CDR3 length: 15 residues. The germline V gene encodes CDR1 MDHEN and CDR2 SYDVKM. The V end was cut by 4 bases, the J end by 3 bases, with 15 bases between. This chain's CDR3 is CASSSLGSWDTEAFF. The CDR3 bases are TGTGCCAGCAGTTCCCTCGGGAGTTGGGACACTGAAGCTTTCTTT. Full variable domain (missing parts from reference TRBV28 and TRBJ1-1): DVKVTQSSRYLVKRTGEKVFLECVQDMDHENMFWYRQDPGLGLRLIYFSYDVKMKEKGDIPEGYSVSREKKERFSLILESASTNQTSMYLCASSSLGSWDTEAFFGQGTRLTVV.

This chain uses TRBV27 with TRBJ2-5; TRBD2 aligns across 10 bases. Germline lookup yields CDR1 MNHEY and CDR2 SMNVEV (reference sequence). CDR3 length: 15 amino acids. The CDR3 is CVQVSSGGAVETQYF. The CDR3 nucleotides read TGTGTACAGGTTTCAAGCGGGGGGGCCGTGGAGACCCAGTACTTC.

The chain joins TRBV10-3 to TRBJ1-5; 7 bases are a match to TRBD1. The CDR3 runs 13 residues. With 10 bases clipped from V and 8 bases from J, the junction kept 11 bases outside the gene matches. Germline V gene sequence: CDR1 ENHRY, CDR2 SYGVKD. The CDR3 DNA follows: TGTGCCAGCCGAGGGGGCCCACTGAAGCCCCAGCATTTT. Protein sequence: CASRGGPLKPQHF.

This sequence joins TRBV15 and TRBJ2-4; 8 positions agree with TRBD2. The trim removed 1 base at V and 7 bases at J, leaving 9 bases unmatched. Per the germline V gene, CDR1 is LNHNV and CDR2 is YYDKDF (reference sequence). This CDR3 comprises 16 residues. CDR3 nucleotides: TGTGCCACCAGCAGAGTTCGAGCGGGGGCCTCCAACATTCAGTACTTC. Translation: CATSRVRAGASNIQYF.

The chain couples TRBV11-3 to TRBJ2-3, with D maybe TRBD1 (6 bases). Trimming shortened V by 2 bases and J by 10 bases, and 13 bases separated the two germline ends. This CDR3 contains 13 residues. Germline V lookup: CDR1 SGHNT, CDR2 YENEEA. The CDR3 coding sequence is TGTGCCAGCAGCTTAAATCGGGCAGGGGCGCAGTATTTT. Its translation: CASSLNRAGAQYF.

The chain recombines TRBV15 with TRBJ2-2; possible D gene TRBD1, 6 bases. V lost 0 bases and J 7 bases, leaving 12 bases between the germline ends. Germline assignment: CDR1 LNHNV and CDR2 YYDKDF (reference sequence). The CDR3 is 15 amino acids. This chain's CDR3 is CATSRDLGGNGELFF. Written as DNA, the CDR3 is TGTGCCACCAGCAGAGATCTAGGGGGAAACGGGGAGCTGTTTTTT.

The V and J genes are TRBV5-1 and TRBJ2-3, with D perhaps matching TRBD1 (6 bases). Germline CDR1 and CDR2: SGHRS and YFSETQ. Trimming pared 1 base from V and 4 bases from J, leaving 10 bases between. This CDR3 is 14 amino acids long. The CDR3 region has the DNA TGCGCCAGCAGCTTGCCCTCAGGGGCAGATACGCAGTATTTT. The encoded protein is CASSLPSGADTQYF. Full variable domain (missing parts from reference TRBV5-1 and TRBJ2-3): KAGVTQTPRYLIKTRGQQVTLSCSPISGHRSVSWYQQTPGQGLQFLFEYFSETQRNKGNFPGRFSGRQFSNSRSEMNVSTLELGDSALYLCASSLPSGADTQYFGPGTRLTVL.

The chain uses TRBV7-2 and TRBJ1-1; D remains unclear. The CDR3 is 13 residues long. V was trimmed by 1 base and J by 10 bases, leaving 13 bases between them. The germline V gene has CDR1 SGHTA and CDR2 FQGNSA. The CDR3 region is CASSLVVGRGAFF. In DNA, the CDR3 is TGTGCCAGCAGCTTAGTGGTAGGTAGAGGAGCTTTCTTT.

The rearrangement links TRBV15 to TRBJ2-5; 8 bases agree with TRBD2. CDR3 length: 13 residues. With 8 bases clipped from V and 2 bases from J, the junction kept 4 bases outside the gene matches. Germline CDR1 and CDR2: LNHNV and YYDKDF (reference sequence). This CDR3 reads CATATSGQETQYF. The CDR3 bases are TGTGCCACCGCAACTAGCGGACAAGAGACCCAGTACTTC.

The rearrangement uses TRBV12-5 and TRBJ1-3, with a possible D match to TRBD1 (5 bases). CDR1 and CDR2 (germline): LGHNT, FRNRAP. V was trimmed by 0 bases and J by 2 bases, leaving 11 bases between them. The CDR3 runs 16 residues. CDR3 coding DNA: TGTGCTAGTGGTTTGGTACTGGCAGGGACTGGAAACACCATATATTTT. Its translation is CASGLVLAGTGNTIYF.

In this sample, this clone turned up a few times. The rearrangement uses TRBV5-1 and TRBJ1-2; D is unclear. Trimming removed 0 bases at V and 6 bases at J, with 12 bases between. The CDR3 has 14 residues. Germline lookup yields CDR1 SGHRS and CDR2 YFSETQ. CDR3 in DNA: TGCGCCAGCAGCTTGGCCCTGACTGAGGATGGCTACACCTTC. This sequence encodes CASSLALTEDGYTF.

The chain is built from TRBV7-9 and TRBJ2-5; maybe TRBD1 (6 bases). The CDR3 runs to 14 residues. Trimming removed 0 bases at V and 4 bases at J, with 9 bases between. The germline CDR1 and CDR2 sequences are SEHNR and FQNEAQ (reference sequence). The CDR3 protein is CASSLAQGRETQYF. The CDR3 bases are TGTGCCAGCAGCTTAGCACAGGGTAGAGAGACCCAGTACTTC.

V gene TRBV7-8 combines with J gene TRBJ2-7; 10 bases agree with TRBD2. V shed 5 bases and J 4 bases; nucleotides not matched to a gene: 5. In germline, CDR1 is SGHVS, CDR2 FQNEAQ. CDR3 size: 14 residues. The CDR3 sequence is CASSSSGGYYEQYF. Written as DNA, the CDR3 is TGTGCCAGCAGCAGTAGCGGGGGGTATTACGAGCAGTACTTC.

The V call is TRBV29-1, the J call TRBJ1-2; D gene uncertain. The CDR3 runs 11 residues. CDR1 SQVTM and CDR2 ANQGSEA come from the germline V gene. V dropped 6 bases and J dropped 6 bases, with 11 bases sitting between them. The CDR3 protein is CSVADGDGYTF. The CDR3 coding sequence is TGCAGCGTCGCAGACGGGGATGGCTACACCTTC.

This chain links TRBV1 with TRBJ2-5; the table names TRBD2, a call not compared with the DNA. TRBV1 counts as a pseudogene. The CDR3 has 15 residues. In DNA form, the CDR3 reads TGCACCAGCAGCCAGTGGAGACCAAGGAAAGAGACCCAGTACTTC. This codes for CTSSQWRPRKETQYF.

The chain carries TRBV9 and TRBJ1-4; 10 bases are a match to TRBD1. Trimming took 3 bases from V and 4 from J; bases not matched to a gene: 9. This CDR3 has 17 amino acids. Germline V gene sequence: CDR1 SGDLS, CDR2 YYNGEE. The CDR3: CASSAGQGRGGNEKLFF. The CDR3 nucleotides read TGTGCCAGCAGCGCGGGACAGGGGAGAGGAGGTAATGAAAAACTGTTTTTT.

V gene TRBV6-1 combines with J gene TRBJ2-7; possible D gene TRBD2, 6 bases. V lost 1 base and J lost 0, with 10 bases in between. The germline V gene has CDR1 MNHNS and CDR2 SASEGT. This CDR3 has 15 residues. The CDR3 here is CASSEGWEASYEQYF. In DNA form, the CDR3 reads TGTGCCAGCAGTGAAGGGTGGGAGGCCTCCTACGAGCAGTACTTC.

The V and J genes are TRBV16 and TRBJ2-5; 11 positions match TRBD1. This CDR3 spans 16 amino acids. The V and J ends lost 2 bases and 4 bases, in that order; junction bases with no gene match: 6. CDR1 is KGHSY and CDR2 is FQNENV in the germline V gene. The CDR3 DNA is TGTGCCAGCAGCCAACGTGGACAGGGGGCATCAGAGACCCAGTACTTC. It translates to CASSQRGQGASETQYF. Variable domain in full (rest from reference TRBV16 and TRBJ2-5): GEEVAQTPKHLVRGEGQKAKLYCAPIKGHSYVFWYQQVLKNEFKFLISFQNENVFDETGMPKERFSAKCLPNSPCSLEIQATKLEDSAVYFCASSQRGQGASETQYFGPGTRLLVL.

V gene TRBV5-1 combines with J gene TRBJ2-7; the match to TRBD1 covers 12 bases. With 4 bases clipped from V and 2 bases from J, the junction kept 7 bases outside the gene matches. The CDR3 spans 16 residues. Germline CDR1 reads SGHRS; CDR2 reads YFSETQ. Here the CDR3 DNA reads TGCGCCAGCAGCCCGGGACAGGGGGCCGTAGCCTACGAGCAGTACTTC. Protein sequence: CASSPGQGAVAYEQYF.

This chain uses TRBV5-1 with TRBJ2-7; 9 nucleotides align to TRBD2. Per the germline V gene, CDR1 is SGHRS and CDR2 is YFSETQ. CDR3 length: 15 residues. V lost 3 bases, J lost 3 bases, and 7 bases stayed unmatched. The CDR3 protein is CASSSGLASSYEQYF. The CDR3 DNA follows: TGCGCCAGCAGCTCCGGACTAGCGTCGAGCTACGAGCAGTACTTC.

The chain recombines TRBV18 with TRBJ2-3; D is perhaps TRBD1 (7 bases). CDR1 KGHSH and CDR2 LQKENI come from the germline V gene. Trimming took off 2 bases at V and 4 bases at J, with 13 bases between the two ends. The length of the CDR3 is 15 residues. CDR3 sequence (DNA): TGTGCCAGCTCACCAGCGGGACAGCACGCAGATACGCAGTATTTT. Protein product: CASSPAGQHADTQYF.

The CDR3 coding sequence is TGTGCCAGCAGTTACTCAAAGGGAGGGGGTCGTGATGAGCAGTTCTTC. Translation: CASSYSKGGGRDEQFF. The chain joins TRBV6-5 to TRBJ2-1, with TRBD2 as a possible D gene (7 bases). CDR1 is MNHEY and CDR2 is SVGAGI in the germline V gene. V lost 0 bases and J lost 8, with 17 bases in between. The CDR3 is made up of 16 amino acids.

V usage is TRBV20-1 and J usage is TRBJ1-1; 7 bases are shared with TRBD1. Trimming took 1 base from V and 11 from J; bases not matched to a gene: 4. Germline CDR1 is DFQATT and CDR2 is SNEGSKA (reference sequence). The CDR3 covers 11 residues. The CDR3 sequence is CSARAGQRAFF. The CDR3, as DNA: TGCAGTGCTAGAGCGGGACAGCGGGCTTTCTTT.